This TCR beta chain was captured by sequencing in a study of blood T cell repertoires in COVID-19. For the study at large: There were acute and convalescent COVID-19 samples, and they came from the United States, Italy and Spain.

Profiling relied on immunoSEQ multiplex PCR, and the TCRdb table lists in-frame clones only, not all of them. This sample has 180,000 or so clones, with roughly 78% found just once. V was trimmed by 7 bases and J by 8 bases, leaving 14 bases between them. The germline V gene has CDR1 MDHEN and CDR2 SYDVKM. The CDR3 covers 12 residues. This clone turned up a few times. The chain combines TRBV28 with TRBJ1-2; D is ambiguous. Sequenced sample: peripheral blood. This sequence originates from a woman over 75 with active or convalescent COVID-19. The CDR3 here is CASMLEHEGYTF. The CDR3, as DNA: TGTGCCAGCATGCTCGAGCATGAGGGCTACACCTTC.